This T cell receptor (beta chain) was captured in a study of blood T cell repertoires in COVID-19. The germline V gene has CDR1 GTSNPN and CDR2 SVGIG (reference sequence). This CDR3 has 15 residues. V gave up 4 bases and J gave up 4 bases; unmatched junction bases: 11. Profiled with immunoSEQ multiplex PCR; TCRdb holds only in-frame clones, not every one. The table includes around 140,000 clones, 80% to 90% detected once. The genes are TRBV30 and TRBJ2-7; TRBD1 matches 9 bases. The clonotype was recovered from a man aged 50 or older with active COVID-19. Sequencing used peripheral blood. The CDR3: CAWTLGQGSGYEQYF. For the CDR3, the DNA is TGTGCCTGGACGCTCGGACAGGGGAGTGGGTACGAGCAGTACTTC. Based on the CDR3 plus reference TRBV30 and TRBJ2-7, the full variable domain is SQTIHQWPATLVQPVGSPLSLECTVEGTSNPNLYWYRQAAGRGLQLLFYSVGIGQISSEVPQNLSASRPQDRQFILSSKKLLLSDSGFYLCAWTLGQGSGYEQYFGPGTRLTVT.